This entry lists 29 T cell receptor beta chains sequenced from one sample in a study of blood T cell repertoires in COVID-19. The data were produced by immunoSEQ multiplex PCR, yet TCRdb's version contains in-frame clones alone and is incomplete. The repertoire consists of just over 85,000 clones, with 80% to 90% occurring once and the leading ten covering around 8.6%. Sequencing used peripheral blood. The receptors here all came from a man aged 50 to 60 with acute or convalescent COVID-19.

This chain links TRBV4-2 with TRBJ1-6, with 8 bases identical to TRBD1. The V gene end was trimmed by 1 base and the J gene end by 10 bases; junction bases not matched to a gene: 6. The V gene's germline CDR1 is LGHNA and CDR2 YNFKEQ. This CDR3 spans 15 amino acids. CDR3 in DNA: TGTGCCAGCAGCCAAGTCGGACAGGGCTACTCACCCCTCCACTTT. Protein product: CASSQVGQGYSPLHF.

The rearrangement joins TRBV14 to TRBJ1-1; no clear D. CDR1 is SGHDN and CDR2 is FVKESK in the germline V gene. Trimming removed 0 bases at V and 6 bases at J, with 8 bases between. This CDR3 contains 13 residues. In DNA form, the CDR3 reads TGTGCCAGCAGCCAAGATCGGGGATCTGAAGCTTTCTTT. Its protein product is CASSQDRGSEAFF.

CDR3 nucleotides: TGTGCCAGCAGCCCCCAGACACGCCAAGAGACCCAGTACTTC. Protein: CASSPQTRQETQYF. The V call is TRBV9, the J call TRBJ2-5; D gene unclear. The V and J ends lost 4 bases and 1 base respectively, with 11 bases between them. CDR3 length equals 14 residues. Germline CDR1 reads SGDLS; CDR2 reads YYNGEE.

The chain recombines TRBV7-9 with TRBJ2-5, with D possibly matching TRBD2 (6 bases). Trimming stripped 8 bases from V and 5 bases from J, with 12 bases between. CDR1 and CDR2 (germline): SEHNR, FQNEAQ (reference sequence). The CDR3 runs 12 residues. In DNA form, the CDR3 reads TGTGCCAGCTCGGCTAGCGTTGAGACCCAGTACTTC. It specifies CASSASVETQYF.

The J gene is TRBJ2-7, the V gene TRBV4-1; D is perhaps TRBD2 (6 bases). The CDR3 totals 18 residues. In germline, CDR1 is MGHRA, CDR2 YSYEKL. V lost 2 bases to trimming and J lost 4 bases, with 24 bases between them. CDR3 amino acids: CASSQFQLTRDFIYEQYF. The CDR3 coding sequence is TGCGCCAGCAGCCAATTCCAACTGACTAGAGACTTTATTTACGAGCAGTACTTC.

J is TRBJ2-1 and V is TRBV4-2; TRBD1 matches at 8 bases. J was trimmed by 7 bases and V by 0 bases; bases with no gene match: 8. Germline CDR1 is LGHNA and CDR2 is YNFKEQ. The CDR3 has 16 residues. CDR3: CASSQDGQGAKNEQFF. The CDR3 DNA sequence: TGTGCCAGCAGCCAAGATGGGCAGGGGGCGAAAAATGAGCAGTTCTTC.

V usage is TRBV5-1 and J usage is TRBJ2-1; 10 positions agree with TRBD1. V shed 7 bases and J 5 bases; nucleotides not matched to a gene: 15. The germline CDR1 and CDR2 sequences are SGHRS and YFSETQ. The CDR3 loop spans 17 amino acids. CDR3 DNA: TGCGCCAGCGGACTTGGACAGGGGGTTATTCTGGACAATGAGCAGTTCTTC. It encodes CASGLGQGVILDNEQFF. The full variable domain, its missing parts supplied by reference TRBV5-1 and TRBJ2-1, is KAGVTQTPRYLIKTRGQQVTLSCSPISGHRSVSWYQQTPGQGLQFLFEYFSETQRNKGNFPGRFSGRQFSNSRSEMNVSTLELGDSALYLCASGLGQGVILDNEQFFGPGTRLTVL.

The chain employs TRBV24-1 and TRBJ2-2, with 8 nucleotides matching TRBD1. Germline V gene lookup returns CDR1 KGHDR and CDR2 SFDVKD. V lost 9 bases and J lost 5; bases outside the gene matches: 1. This CDR3 comprises 12 residues. CDR3 sequence (DNA): TGTGCCACCGACAGGGGAACCGGGGAGCTGTTTTTT. The encoded protein is CATDRGTGELFF.

This sequence joins TRBV7-8 and TRBJ1-3; TRBD1 matches at 7 bases. The junction had 4 bases not matched to a gene; V was cut back by 8 bases and J by 0 bases. Germline CDR1 SGHVS, CDR2 FQNEAQ. The CDR3 has 14 residues. Written as DNA, the CDR3 is TGTGCCAGCTGCAGGGGGACCTCTGGAAACACCATATATTTT. It translates to CASCRGTSGNTIYF.

The chain has TRBV3-1 (or the pseudogene TRBV3-2) and TRBJ1-2; D is undetermined. The CDR3 spans 14 residues. Germline V gene lookup returns CDR1 LGHDT and CDR2 YNNKEL (reference sequence). The ends were cut back, 1 base at V and 7 bases at J, with 13 bases in the middle. The CDR3 spells CASSQGGERSGYTF. Here the CDR3 DNA reads TGTGCCAGCAGCCAAGGAGGAGAACGCTCTGGCTACACCTTC.

The chain links TRBV7-3 to TRBJ1-1, with 9 positions matching TRBD1. Germline assignment: CDR1 SGHTA and CDR2 FQGTGA. V was pared by 5 bases and J by 12 bases, with 10 bases of the junction left unmatched. The CDR3 contains 13 residues. CDR3 amino acids: CASSPLSQGAPFF. CDR3 bases: TGTGCCAGCAGCCCGCTCTCACAGGGGGCACCTTTCTTT. Combining the CDR3 with reference TRBV7-3 and TRBJ1-1 gives the whole variable domain GAGVSQTPSNKVTEKGKYVELRCDPISGHTALYWYRQSLGQGPEFLIYFQGTGAADDSGLPNDRFFAVRPEGSVSTLKIQRTERGDSAVYLCASSPLSQGAPFFGQGTRLTVV.

The genes are TRBV6-5 and TRBJ1-5; weak D call: TRBD1 (6 bases). Germline V lookup: CDR1 MNHEY, CDR2 SVGAGI. V lost 6 bases, J lost 5 bases, and 11 bases lay in between. CDR3 length: 13 residues. CDR3 bases: TGTGCCAGCAGATTTGGGGGCTATCAGCCCCAGCATTTT. Translating gives CASRFGGYQPQHF.

CDR3 region: CASSIRQGENTEAFF. The CDR3 bases are TGTGCCAGCAGTATCCGACAGGGCGAGAACACTGAAGCTTTCTTT. The chain has TRBV6-2 or TRBV6-3 and TRBJ1-1; 7 nucleotides line up with TRBD1. Looked up from germline, CDR1 is MNHEY and CDR2 is SVGEGT. V shed 5 bases and J 1 base; nucleotides not matched to a gene: 7. CDR3 length: 15 residues.

V and J are TRBV15 and TRBJ2-5; TRBD1 might be the D (5 bases). Trimming left V 1 base short and J 2 bases short, with 8 bases between. Looked up from germline, CDR1 is LNHNV and CDR2 is YYDKDF (reference sequence). There are 14 residues in the CDR3. This CDR3 is CATSRGGAQETQYF. The DNA of the CDR3 is TGTGCCACCAGCAGAGGTGGGGCGCAAGAGACCCAGTACTTC.

The chain couples TRBV28 to TRBJ1-2, with a tentative D call TRBD1 (5 bases). Trimming left V 3 bases short and J 10 bases short, with 9 bases between. This CDR3 contains 11 residues. The germline CDR1 and CDR2 sequences are MDHEN and SYDVKM. The CDR3 reads CASSLSRDYTF. The CDR3 DNA sequence: TGTGCCAGCAGTTTGAGCAGGGACTACACCTTC.

The gene calls are TRBV19 and TRBJ1-3; D unresolved. In germline, CDR1 is LNHDA, CDR2 SQIVND (reference sequence). V dropped 4 bases and J dropped 0 bases, with 10 bases sitting between them. CDR3 length equals 15 residues. This CDR3 is CASSTGSHSGNTIYF. CDR3 coding DNA: TGTGCCAGTAGTACCGGGTCCCACTCTGGAAACACCATATATTTT.

The J gene is TRBJ2-3, the V gene TRBV5-1, with unresolved D. There are 12 residues in the CDR3. V lost 0 bases, J lost 7 bases, and 6 bases lay in between. The germline CDR1 and CDR2 sequences are SGHRS and YFSETQ. In nucleotides, the CDR3 is TGCGCCAGCAGCTTGGATTTCAATACGCAGTATTTT. Its translation: CASSLDFNTQYF.

The chain combines TRBV18 with TRBJ1-4; TRBD1 is a possible D gene (5 bases). The CDR3 runs to 14 residues. V was pared by 5 bases and J by 5 bases, with 12 bases between. Germline CDR1 reads KGHSH; CDR2 reads LQKENI. CDR3 protein: CASSGQPGNEKLFF. The CDR3 region has the DNA TGTGCCAGCTCAGGACAACCGGGCAATGAAAAACTGTTTTTT.

The CDR3 DNA is TGTGCCAGCAGCTTGAGGGACAGGGATCATTATGGCTACACCTTC. As protein: CASSLRDRDHYGYTF. The rearrangement links TRBV5-4 to TRBJ1-2; 9 nucleotides match TRBD1. CDR3 size: 15 residues. CDR1 and CDR2 (germline): SGHNT, YYREEE (reference sequence). With V trimmed by 1 base and J by 5 bases, 6 bases remained unmatched.

The V gene is TRBV7-2, the J gene TRBJ2-1; TRBD2 matches 11 bases. Trimming at V came to 3 bases and at J to 7 bases, leaving 8 bases not matched to a gene. CDR1 and CDR2 (germline): SGHTA, FQGNSA. The CDR3 is made up of 16 amino acids. In DNA form, the CDR3 reads TGTGCCAGCAGCTTTAATAGACTAGCGGGATTAAATGAGCAGTTCTTC. Amino acid sequence: CASSFNRLAGLNEQFF.

This chain uses TRBV9 with TRBJ2-5, with D perhaps TRBD1 (6 bases). The length of the CDR3 is 15 residues. Germline CDR1 reads SGDLS; CDR2 reads YYNGEE. Trimming cost V 5 bases and J 0 bases, with 14 bases left between them. The CDR3 DNA is TGTGCCAGCAGTTTCACCGGGACACACCAAGAGACCCAGTACTTC. It codes for CASSFTGTHQETQYF.

The rearrangement joins TRBV11-2 to TRBJ2-3; 11 nucleotides match TRBD2. V lost 2 bases to trimming and J lost 6 bases; unmatched junction nucleotides: 10. Per germline, CDR1 SGHAT and CDR2 FQNNGV. The CDR3 contains 17 residues. Written as DNA, the CDR3 is TGTGCCAGCAGCTTAAGGGTCCTAGCGGGGGGCTCGGATACGCAGTATTTT. Translation: CASSLRVLAGGSDTQYF. The full variable domain, its missing parts supplied by reference TRBV11-2 and TRBJ2-3, is EAGVAQSPRYKIIEKRQSVAFWCNPISGHATLYWYQQILGQGPKLLIQFQNNGVVDDSQLPKDRFSAERLKGVDSTLKIQPAKLEDSAVYLCASSLRVLAGGSDTQYFGPGTRLTVL.

This chain connects TRBV27 to TRBJ1-6; 9 bases are a match to TRBD1. Germline V lookup: CDR1 MNHEY, CDR2 SMNVEV (reference sequence). Trimming at V came to 6 bases and at J to 8 bases, leaving 5 bases not matched to a gene. The length of the CDR3 is 14 residues. The CDR3, as DNA: TGTGCCAGCAGCCTGGGACAGGGCCATTCACCCCTCCACTTT. Its protein is CASSLGQGHSPLHF.

The chain links TRBV6-1 to TRBJ1-3; D not certain. The CDR3 spans 14 residues. The ends were cut back, 0 bases at V and 7 bases at J, with 10 bases in the middle. CDR1 and CDR2 (germline): MNHNS, SASEGT. The CDR3 bases are TGTGCCAGCAGTGAAGCGTCTGCTAGTAACACCATATATTTT. It specifies CASSEASASNTIYF.

The rearrangement links TRBV20-1 to TRBJ2-2, with 8 bases lining up with TRBD2. Germline assignment: CDR1 DFQATT and CDR2 SNEGSKA (reference sequence). The CDR3 totals 14 residues. The trim removed 3 bases at V and 5 bases at J, leaving 5 bases unmatched. CDR3 region: CSASRGGRTGELFF. DNA for the CDR3: TGCAGTGCTAGTCGGGGGGGGCGGACCGGGGAGCTGTTTTTT.

The chain combines TRBV6-5 with TRBJ1-4, with 10 nucleotides matching TRBD1. The CDR3 is made up of 15 amino acids. J was trimmed by 8 bases and V by 0 bases; bases with no gene match: 3. The germline V gene encodes CDR1 MNHEY and CDR2 SVGAGI. CDR3 region: CASSYSGTGVEKLFF. CDR3 DNA sequence: TGTGCCAGCAGTTACTCCGGGACAGGGGTAGAAAAACTGTTTTTT.

This chain connects TRBV5-4 to TRBJ2-5; TRBD2 matches at 12 bases. V lost 4 bases, J lost 4 bases, and 5 bases stayed unmatched. CDR1 and CDR2 from the germline V gene are SGHNT and YYREEE (reference sequence). The CDR3 contains 15 residues. The CDR3 reads CASSASGGGRETQYF. In DNA, the CDR3 is TGTGCCAGCAGCGCTAGCGGGGGGGGACGAGAGACCCAGTACTTC. Full variable domain (outside the CDR3, taken from reference TRBV5-4 and TRBJ2-5): ETGVTQSPTHLIKTRGQQVTLRCSSQSGHNTVSWYQQALGQGPQFIFQYYREEENGRGNFPPRFSGLQFPNYSSELNVNALELDDSALYLCASSASGGGRETQYFGPGTRLLVL.

This clone was detected a few times. The V call is TRBV7-8, the J call TRBJ1-1; D gene ambiguous. Germline values: CDR1 SGHVS, CDR2 FQNEAQ. This CDR3 region has 14 residues. Trimming removed 6 bases from V and 0 bases from J, with 11 bases in between. The CDR3 DNA is TGTGCCAGCAGTCCTAACGTCTTGAACACTGAAGCTTTCTTT. Protein product: CASSPNVLNTEAFF. The full variable domain, with the rest looked up from reference TRBV7-8 and TRBJ1-1, is GAGVSQSPRYKVAKRGQDVALRCDPISGHVSLFWYQQALGQGPEFLTYFQNEAQLDKSGLPSDRFFAERPEGSVSTLKIQRTQQEDSAVYLCASSPNVLNTEAFFGQGTRLTVV.

J is TRBJ1-3 and V is TRBV4-2, with D unclear. Trimming shortened V by 0 bases and J by 4 bases, and 4 bases separated the two germline ends. CDR3 length: 13 residues. Per the germline V gene, CDR1 is LGHNA and CDR2 is YNFKEQ. The CDR3 here is CASSQDRGNTIYF. In DNA form, the CDR3 reads TGTGCCAGCAGCCAAGACCGGGGAAACACCATATATTTT.